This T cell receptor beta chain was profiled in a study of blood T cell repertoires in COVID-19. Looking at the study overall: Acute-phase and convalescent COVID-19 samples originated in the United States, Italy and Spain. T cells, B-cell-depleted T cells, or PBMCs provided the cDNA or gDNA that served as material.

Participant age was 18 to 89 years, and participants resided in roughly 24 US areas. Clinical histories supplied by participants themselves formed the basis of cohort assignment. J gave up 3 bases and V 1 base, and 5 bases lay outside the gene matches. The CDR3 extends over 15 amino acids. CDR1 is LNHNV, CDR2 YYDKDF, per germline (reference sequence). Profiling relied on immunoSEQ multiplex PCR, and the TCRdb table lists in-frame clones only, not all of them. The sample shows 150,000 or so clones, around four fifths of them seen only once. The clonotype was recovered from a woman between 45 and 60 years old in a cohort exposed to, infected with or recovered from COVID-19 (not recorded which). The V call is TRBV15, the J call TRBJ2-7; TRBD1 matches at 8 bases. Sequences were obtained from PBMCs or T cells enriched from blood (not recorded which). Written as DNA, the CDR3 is TGTGCCACCAGCAGAGGAGGGACAGGCAACTACGAGCAGTACTTC. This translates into CATSRGGTGNYEQYF.